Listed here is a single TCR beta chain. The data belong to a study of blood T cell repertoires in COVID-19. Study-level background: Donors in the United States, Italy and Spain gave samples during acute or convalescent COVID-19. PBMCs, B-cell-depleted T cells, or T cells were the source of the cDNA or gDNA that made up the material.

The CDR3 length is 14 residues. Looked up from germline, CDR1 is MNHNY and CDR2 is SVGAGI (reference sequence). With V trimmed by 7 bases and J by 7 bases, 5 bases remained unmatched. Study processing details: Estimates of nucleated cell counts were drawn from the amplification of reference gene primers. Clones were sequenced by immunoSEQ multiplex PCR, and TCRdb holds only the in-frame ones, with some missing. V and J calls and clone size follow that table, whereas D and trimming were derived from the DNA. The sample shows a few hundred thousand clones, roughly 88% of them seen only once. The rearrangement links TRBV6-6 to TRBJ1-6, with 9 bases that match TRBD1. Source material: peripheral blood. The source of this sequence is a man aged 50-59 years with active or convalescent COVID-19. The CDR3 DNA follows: TGTGCCAGCACCCGACAGGGGGAGAATTCACCCCTCCACTTT. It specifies CASTRQGENSPLHF.